This passage covers 19 T cell receptor beta chains from one sample sequenced in a study of CD8+ T cells in alopecia areata (dated by TCRdb to 2017 to 2018). Cells from mouse cutaneous lymph nodes were pooled, stained for CD4, CD8alpha, NKG2D, NKG2ACE and other markers, and then sorted on a BD Influx. Receptor amplification or capture employed the immunoSEQ multiplex PCR assay. For TCR sequencing, RNA was extracted from every sample and reverse transcribed into cDNA to serve as template. Entries here come from immuneACCESS through TCRdb and include only in-frame sequences with V and J called. Some clones fail to appear in such tables; in the studies checked, an unresolved V gene covers under half of the shortfall, and the cause of the remainder is unknown. There are 270,000 or so clones in this sample, and none of them is a singleton. The ten largest clones capture 1.2% of the sample. Sequenced: CD4+ T cells sorted from a lymph node. All receptors derive from a C3H/HeJ mouse with alopecia areata. The strain in question carries the MHC haplotype H2-k.

This clone showed up just a few times. Gene and germline names: mouse. The read terminates 4 residues ahead of where the CDR3 ends, so the germline J gene completes it. The gene calls are TRBV31 and TRBJ2-2; maybe TRBD1 (6 bases). Germline V lookup: CDR1 GKSSPN, CDR2 SITVG. V gave up 5 bases and J gave up 1 base, with 8 bases separating them. CDR3 length equals 13 residues. The chain's CDR3 is CAWAGQNTGQLYF. Partial CDR3 DNA: TGTGCCTGGGCGGGACAAAACACCGGG.

About this clone: Gene names refer to mouse genes. Read data end 4 residues before the CDR3 end; the end is taken from the germline J gene. The chain joins TRBV13-3 to TRBJ2-3, with D tentatively TRBD1 (6 bases). Trimming took 0 bases from V and 0 from J, leaving 8 bases between them. CDR1 and CDR2 (germline): NNHDY, SYVADS. This CDR3 spans 15 amino acids. The DNA read from the CDR3 is TGTGCCAGCAGTGATGAGGACAGTAGTGCAGAA. Protein product: CASSDEDSSAE. The entire CDR3 protein reads CASSDEDSSAETLYF.

This clone has more than one count but fewer than ten. Gene names and germline refer to mouse. With the read ending 4 residues before the CDR3 end, the germline J gene is used to fill in that end. This chain links TRBV13-3 with TRBJ2-7, with 10 bases that match TRBD2. CDR3 length: 14 residues. After removal of 3 bases from V and 2 bases from J, the junction contained 2 bases not matched to a gene. Germline lookup yields CDR1 NNHDY and CDR2 SYVADS. The CDR3 reads CASSGDWGPYEQYF. The sequenced part of the CDR3 DNA is TGTGCCAGCAGTGGGGACTGGGGCCCCTAT.

A few counts support this clone. Gene names and germline match the mouse. The CDR3 end is not reached by the read, which stops 3 residues before it; the germline J gene fills it in. This specimen includes other DNA sequences encoding the same CDR3. The gene calls are TRBV19 and TRBJ1-6; D might be TRBD1 (5 bases). TRBJ1-6 is treated as an ORF (open reading frame) with a function not yet certain. CDR1 and CDR2 from the germline V gene are FNHDT and SITEND (reference sequence). CDR3 size: 13 residues. V lost 3 bases and J 7 bases, leaving 8 bases between the germline ends. CDR3 sequence: CASSTGGNSPLYF. The DNA read from the CDR3 is TGTGCCAGCAGTACGGGGGGAAATTCGCCC.

This clone was recorded a few times. The germline and genes are mouse ones. The read terminates 4 residues before the CDR3 end, so the remaining end is supplied by the germline J gene. The chain links TRBV13-2 to TRBJ2-2; D is perhaps TRBD1 (5 bases). The CDR3 covers 14 residues. Germline V gene lookup returns CDR1 NNHNN and CDR2 SYGAGS (reference sequence). The germline V and J ends were trimmed by 4 bases and 0 bases, with 7 bases remaining between them. The CDR3 here is CASGLTANTGQLYF. The CDR3 bases that were read are TGTGCCAGCGGTCTGACAGCAAACACCGGG.

Comments on this clone: Mouse gene names and germline throughout. The observed sequence ends 4 residues before the CDR3 terminus, with the missing tail filled in from the germline J gene. V and J are TRBV13-1 and TRBJ2-1, with 8 nucleotides matching TRBD1. V dropped 3 bases and J dropped 0; count of bases not matched to a gene: 2. This CDR3 is built from 15 residues. CDR1 is NSHNY, CDR2 SYGAGN, per germline. The CDR3: CASSGQGNNYAEQFF. Partial CDR3 DNA: TGTGCCAGCAGTGGACAGGGGAATAACTATGCT.

Regarding this clone: Any gene name here is a mouse gene name. The read terminates 4 residues ahead of where the CDR3 ends, so the germline J gene completes it. This CDR3 is also generated by other DNA sequences in the sample. The chain combines TRBV13-1 with TRBJ2-7; the D is unclear. Trimming removed 0 bases at V and 3 bases at J, with 4 bases between. There are 12 residues in the CDR3. Per the germline V gene, CDR1 is NSHNY and CDR2 is SYGAGN. CDR3 amino acids: CASSDALYEQYF. Partial CDR3 DNA: TGTGCCAGCAGTGATGCCCTCTAT.

In regard to this clone: Gene names are the mouse ones. The missing CDR3 end, 4 residues past where the read stops, is filled in from the germline J gene. This sample also contains other DNA sequences that code for the same CDR3. The chain links TRBV1 to TRBJ2-5; 10 bases agree with TRBD2. The trim removed 6 bases at V and 3 bases at J, leaving 0 bases unmatched. Germline assignment: CDR1 NSQYPW and CDR2 LRSPGD (reference sequence). This CDR3 comprises 13 residues. Here the CDR3 reads CTCRDWGQDTQYF. The CDR3 bases that were read are TGCACCTGCAGGGACTGGGGGCAAGAC.

Only a few counts were recorded for this clone. Gene labels here are mouse ones. The read terminates 3 residues before the CDR3 end, so the remaining end is supplied by the germline J gene. The chain is built from TRBV5 and TRBJ1-6, with 8 nucleotides matching TRBD1. TRBJ1-6 is filed as an ORF, its function uncertain. Germline values: CDR1 LGHNA, CDR2 YNLKQL (reference sequence). V trimming: 4 bases; J trimming: 4 bases; junction bases outside the gene matches: 3. The CDR3 consists of 15 residues. The CDR3 here is CASSLGTGYNSPLYF. Partial CDR3 DNA: TGTGCCAGCAGCCTCGGGACAGGTTATAATTCGCCC.

This clone was recorded a few times. Gene names and germline refer to mouse. The read stops 4 residues short of the end of the CDR3; the missing end is completed from the germline J gene. The V gene is TRBV19, the J gene TRBJ2-3; the D is unclear. The V gene's germline CDR1 is FNHDT and CDR2 SITEND (reference sequence). The CDR3 totals 14 residues. V lost 6 bases and J 0 bases, leaving 11 bases between the germline ends. The chain's CDR3 is CASTTPTSAETLYF. The DNA read from the CDR3 is TGTGCCAGCACGACACCCACTAGTGCAGAA.

This clone was observed a handful of times. Gene names refer to mouse genes. The read gets to within 4 residues of the CDR3 end, and the germline J gene fills in the rest. In the same sample, other DNA sequences code for this CDR3. This chain joins TRBV13-1 and TRBJ1-2; tentatively, D is TRBD1 (6 bases). There are 15 residues in the CDR3. The germline gives CDR1 NSHNY, CDR2 SYGAGN. The V gene lost 0 bases and the J gene lost 4 bases, with 13 bases spanning the gap. The covered CDR3 bases are TGTGCCAGCAGTGATGCGAGGGGGGCCGGCTCC. Encoded protein: CASSDARGAGS. In full, the CDR3 reads CASSDARGAGSDYTF.

This clone has only a few counts. The gene names given are mouse names. The sequence runs out 4 residues before the end of the CDR3; the remainder is reconstructed from the germline J gene. Other DNA sequences in the sample encode the same CDR3. The genes are TRBV31 and TRBJ2-3; 7 nucleotides match TRBD1. The CDR3 has 15 amino acids. Trimming at V came to 3 bases and at J to 0 bases, leaving 6 bases not matched to a gene. CDR1 and CDR2 from the germline V gene are GKSSPN and SITVG. Partial CDR3 DNA: TGTGCCTGGAGCCTGGGACAGACTAGTGCAGAA. Its protein is CAWSLGQTSAE. The full CDR3 sequence reads CAWSLGQTSAETLYF.

On this clone: Gene names refer to mouse genes. Read data end 3 residues before the CDR3 end; the end is taken from the germline J gene. The chain links TRBV13-1 to TRBJ1-6; the D gene is possibly TRBD1 (6 bases). TRBJ1-6 is placed among ORFs of uncertain function. In germline, CDR1 is NSHNY, CDR2 SYGAGN. This CDR3 comprises 16 residues. V was trimmed by 0 bases and J by 2 bases, leaving 9 bases between them. The CDR3 loop reads CASSDGPGAYNSPLYF. The part of the CDR3 DNA that was read is TGTGCCAGCAGTGATGGGCCAGGGGCCTATAATTCGCCC.

A word on this clone: Gene names are mouse gene names. The read terminates 4 residues ahead of where the CDR3 ends, so the germline J gene completes it. This sequence joins TRBV1 and TRBJ2-1; the match to TRBD2 covers 12 bases. The V segment lost 6 bases and the J segment 0 bases; nucleotides outside the gene matches: 3. The CDR3 is 16 residues long. Germline CDR1 NSQYPW, CDR2 LRSPGD (reference sequence). The CDR3 bases that were read are TGCACCTGCAGGAGGGACTGGGGGGATAACTATGCT. It is translated as CTCRRDWGDNYA. The whole CDR3 sequence reads CTCRRDWGDNYAEQFF.

This clone was found a few times. Genes and germline come from the mouse. The part of the CDR3 DNA that was read is TGTGCCAGCAGTCCCCAGACTGGGGGGGCGCCCTATGCT. This sequence encodes CASSPQTGGAPYA. The whole CDR3 sequence is CASSPQTGGAPYAEQFF. The V and J genes are TRBV14 and TRBJ2-1; 12 bases map to TRBD2. The read ends 4 residues early relative to the CDR3; the germline J gene fills the gap. This CDR3 has 17 residues. V shed 4 bases and J 3 bases; nucleotides not matched to a gene: 8. Germline values: CDR1 SGHDT, CDR2 FRDEAV. Based on the CDR3 plus reference TRBV14 and TRBJ2-1, the full variable domain is EAGVTQSPRYAVLQEGQAVSFWCDPISGHDTLYWYQQPRDQGPQLLVYFRDEAVIDNSQLPSDRFSAVRPKGTNSTLKIQSAKQGDTATYLCASSPQTGGAPYAEQFFGPGTRLTVL.

Only a few counts were recorded for this clone. The listed genes are named as in mouse. The sequenced fragment ends 4 residues before the CDR3 boundary, so the rest is inferred from the germline J gene. The chain employs TRBV1 and TRBJ2-2; 7 bases are shared with TRBD1. V lost 4 bases to trimming and J lost 2 bases; unmatched junction nucleotides: 1. Looked up from germline, CDR1 is NSQYPW and CDR2 is LRSPGD (reference sequence). The CDR3 contains 14 residues. The DNA read from the CDR3 is TGCACCTGCAGTGAACAGGGGAACACCGGG. Its protein product is CTCSEQGNTG. The CDR3 in its entirety is CTCSEQGNTGQLYF.

Note on this clone: Germline and genes: mouse. The CDR3 end falls 4 residues outside the read, so it is completed with the germline J gene. Distinct nucleotide sequences in the sample also encode this CDR3. The chain links TRBV19 to TRBJ2-4, with a weak D call TRBD1 (6 bases). Per the germline V gene, CDR1 is FNHDT and CDR2 is SITEND (reference sequence). The CDR3 consists of 13 residues. The sequenced CDR3 bases are TGTGCCAGCAGTCCCAGGGACAAAAAC. Encoded protein: CASSPRDKN. The CDR3 in full is CASSPRDKNTLYF.

A note on this clone: Gene and germline names: mouse. The read is 4 residues too short to cover the CDR3 end, so that end is filled in from the germline J gene. The chain couples TRBV19 to TRBJ2-5; maybe TRBD1 (6 bases). The germline CDR1 and CDR2 sequences are FNHDT and SITEND (reference sequence). The length of the CDR3 is 13 residues. V lost 5 bases to trimming and J lost 2 bases, with 9 bases between them. CDR3 DNA, as far as it was read: TGTGCCAGCAGCGGGGACACCCAAGAC. Protein: CASSGDTQD. The entire CDR3 protein is CASSGDTQDTQYF.

This clone was detected a few times. The gene names given are mouse names. Sequencing ends 4 residues short of the CDR3 end; the germline J gene provides the rest. The chain recombines TRBV19 with TRBJ2-3; 7 bases are shared with TRBD1. The CDR3 is 13 residues long. The V gene end was trimmed by 3 bases and the J gene end by 3 bases; junction bases not matched to a gene: 1. Germline V CDR1 and CDR2: FNHDT, SITEND (reference sequence). CDR3 residues: CASSKQGAETLYF. CDR3 DNA (partial): TGTGCCAGCAGTAAACAGGGGGCAGAA.